This TCR beta chain was retrieved from a study of prognosis after radiotherapy for stage I lung cancer. The overall study: Considered medically inoperable were all of the patients with non-small cell lung cancer.

Study-wide findings and caveats: For the expanded TCR clones, whether they were tumor-specific was not determined.

The V end lost 5 bases, the J end lost 3 bases, and 16 bases lay between the germline ends. CDR1 and CDR2 from the germline V gene are LGHNT and FRNRAP. This CDR3 has 16 residues. Multiplex PCR, run in two rounds, amplified TCR beta CDR3 from genomic DNA. Primers (each specific to one TRBV or TRBJ gene) were used in first-round PCR. TCRdb re-called the multiplex PCR reads with MiXCR, one entry per CDR3 protein. The data contain around 14,000 distinct CDR3 sequences, approximately 30% of them singletons. Of note for this clonotype: Its antigen is as yet unknown. Just one base apart from a much larger clone, this may be a read error. The final CDR3 position lacks the conserved phenylalanine or tryptophan, pointing to a likely read error.

On two occasions, one at each of two time points, around 6.1 milliliters of peripheral blood were drawn. The clonotype was recovered from a donor over 45 with non-small cell lung cancer. The source was PBMCs, collected before or after stereotactic body radiation therapy (not recorded which). The chain joins TRBV12-5 to TRBJ2-2; D might be TRBD1 or TRBD2, each matching 6 bases. In DNA, the CDR3 is TGTGCTAGTGGTCCCCCTGGGGGGCGGGACACCGGGGAGCTGTTTCTT. Its translation: CASGPPGGRDTGELFL.